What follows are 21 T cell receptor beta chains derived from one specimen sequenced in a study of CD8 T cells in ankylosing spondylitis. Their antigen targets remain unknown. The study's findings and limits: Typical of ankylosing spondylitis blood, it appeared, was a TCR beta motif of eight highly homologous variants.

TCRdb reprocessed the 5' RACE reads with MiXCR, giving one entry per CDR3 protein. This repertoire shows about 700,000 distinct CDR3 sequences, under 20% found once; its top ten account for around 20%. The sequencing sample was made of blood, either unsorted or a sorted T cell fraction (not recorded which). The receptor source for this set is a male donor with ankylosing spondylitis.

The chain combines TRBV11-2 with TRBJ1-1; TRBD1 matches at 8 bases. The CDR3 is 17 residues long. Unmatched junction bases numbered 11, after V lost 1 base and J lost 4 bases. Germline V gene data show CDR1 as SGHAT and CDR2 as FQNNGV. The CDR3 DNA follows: TGTGCCAGCAGCTTAGTGGGGGGACAGGTTGGTAGCACTGAAGCTTTCTTT. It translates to CASSLVGGQVGSTEAFF.

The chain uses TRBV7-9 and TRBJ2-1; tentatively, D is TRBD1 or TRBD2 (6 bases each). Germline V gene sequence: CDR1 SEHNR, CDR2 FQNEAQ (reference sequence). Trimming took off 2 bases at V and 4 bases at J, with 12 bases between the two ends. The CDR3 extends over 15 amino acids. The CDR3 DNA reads TGTGCCAGCAGCTTAAAGGAGGGGGAATACAATGAGCAGTTCTTC. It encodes CASSLKEGEYNEQFF.

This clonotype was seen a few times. CDR3 region: CASSKSGRVYEQYF. The CDR3 bases are TGTGCCAGCAGCAAAAGTGGACGGGTTTACGAGCAGTACTTC. V and J are TRBV7-9 and TRBJ2-7; D is uncertain. The CDR3 length is 14 residues. The V end was cut by 5 bases, the J end by 4 bases, with 15 bases between. Germline V gene sequence: CDR1 SEHNR, CDR2 FQNEAQ (reference sequence).

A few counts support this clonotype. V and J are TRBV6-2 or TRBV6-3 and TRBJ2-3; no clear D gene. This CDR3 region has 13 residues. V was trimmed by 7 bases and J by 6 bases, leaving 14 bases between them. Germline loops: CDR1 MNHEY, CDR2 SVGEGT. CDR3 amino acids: CASNGYFLDTQYF. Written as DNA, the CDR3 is TGTGCCAGCAATGGCTACTTCCTCGATACGCAGTATTTT.

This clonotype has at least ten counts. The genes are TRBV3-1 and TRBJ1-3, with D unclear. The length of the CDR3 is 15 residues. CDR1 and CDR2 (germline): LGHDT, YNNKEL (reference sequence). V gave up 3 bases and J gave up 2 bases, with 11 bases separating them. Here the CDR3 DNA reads TGTGCCAGCAGCCAGGGGATGAGTGCTGGAAACACCATATATTTT. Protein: CASSQGMSAGNTIYF.

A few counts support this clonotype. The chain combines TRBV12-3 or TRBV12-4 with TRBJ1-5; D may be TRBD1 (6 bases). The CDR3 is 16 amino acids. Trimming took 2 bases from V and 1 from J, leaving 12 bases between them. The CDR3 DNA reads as TGTGCCAGCAGTTTATCGGACAGTTTCAGCAATCAGCCCCAGCATTTT. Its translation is CASSLSDSFSNQPQHF.

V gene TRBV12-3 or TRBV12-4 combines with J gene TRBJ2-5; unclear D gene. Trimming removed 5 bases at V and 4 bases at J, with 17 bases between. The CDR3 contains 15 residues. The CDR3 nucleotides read TGTGCCAGCAGTAGGGCGGTTAGTGAAGGAGAGACCCAGTACTTC. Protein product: CASSRAVSEGETQYF.

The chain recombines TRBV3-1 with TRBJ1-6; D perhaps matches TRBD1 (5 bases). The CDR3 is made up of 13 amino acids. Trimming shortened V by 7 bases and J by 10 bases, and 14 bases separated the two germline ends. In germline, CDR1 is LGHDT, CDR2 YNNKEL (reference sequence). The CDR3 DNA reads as TGTGCCAGCACCCGAGACAGATCCTCACCCCTCCACTTT. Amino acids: CASTRDRSSPLHF.

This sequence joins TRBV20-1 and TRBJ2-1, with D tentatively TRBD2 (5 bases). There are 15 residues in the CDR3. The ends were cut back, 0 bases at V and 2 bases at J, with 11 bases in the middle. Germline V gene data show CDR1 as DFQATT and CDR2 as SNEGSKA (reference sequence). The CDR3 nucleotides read TGCAGTGCTAGAGATGGCCGGGGAACCTACAATGAGCAGTTCTTC. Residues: CSARDGRGTYNEQFF.

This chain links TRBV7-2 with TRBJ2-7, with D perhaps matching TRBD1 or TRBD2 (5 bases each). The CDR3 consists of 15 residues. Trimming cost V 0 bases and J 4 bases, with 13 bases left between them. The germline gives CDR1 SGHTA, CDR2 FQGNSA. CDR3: CASSLASGTQYEQYF. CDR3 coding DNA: TGTGCCAGCAGCTTAGCCTCCGGGACCCAATACGAGCAGTACTTC.

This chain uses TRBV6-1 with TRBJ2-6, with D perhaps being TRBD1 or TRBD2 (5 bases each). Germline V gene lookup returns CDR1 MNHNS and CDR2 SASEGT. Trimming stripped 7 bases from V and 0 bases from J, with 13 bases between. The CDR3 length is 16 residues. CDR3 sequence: CASTRDGASGANVLTF. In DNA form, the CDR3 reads TGTGCCAGCACCCGGGACGGTGCCTCTGGGGCCAACGTCCTGACTTTC.

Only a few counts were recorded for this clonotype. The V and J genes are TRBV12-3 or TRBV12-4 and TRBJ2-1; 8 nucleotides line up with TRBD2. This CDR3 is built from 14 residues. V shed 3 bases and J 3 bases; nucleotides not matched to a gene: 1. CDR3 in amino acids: CASSFSGVYNEQFF. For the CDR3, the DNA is TGTGCCAGCAGTTTTAGCGGGGTCTACAATGAGCAGTTCTTC.

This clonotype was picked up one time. CDR3 loop: CASSLVSNHEQFF. The CDR3 bases are TGTGCCAGCAGTTTAGTTTCGAACCATGAGCAGTTCTTC. The chain uses TRBV12-3 or TRBV12-4 and TRBJ2-1; D is unresolved. This CDR3 has 13 residues. V dropped 1 base and J dropped 8 bases, with 9 bases sitting between them.

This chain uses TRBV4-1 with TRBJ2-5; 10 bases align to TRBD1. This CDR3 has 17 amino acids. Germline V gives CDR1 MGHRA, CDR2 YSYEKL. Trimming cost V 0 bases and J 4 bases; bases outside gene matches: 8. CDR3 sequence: CASSQDRTGGQLETQYF. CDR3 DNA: TGCGCCAGCAGCCAAGATCGGACAGGGGGACAATTAGAGACCCAGTACTTC.

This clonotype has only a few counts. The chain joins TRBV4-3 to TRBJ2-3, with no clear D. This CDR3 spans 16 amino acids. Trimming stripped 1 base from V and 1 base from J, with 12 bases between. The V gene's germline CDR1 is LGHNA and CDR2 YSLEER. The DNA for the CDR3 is TGCGCCAGCAGCCAAGTCGGAGCGAGAGGCACAGATACGCAGTATTTT. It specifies CASSQVGARGTDTQYF.

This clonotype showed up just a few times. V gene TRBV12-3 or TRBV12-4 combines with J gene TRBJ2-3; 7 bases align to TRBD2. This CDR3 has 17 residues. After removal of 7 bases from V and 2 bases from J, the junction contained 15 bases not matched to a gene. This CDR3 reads CASTLARTRFLTDTQYF. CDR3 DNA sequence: TGTGCCAGCACCTTAGCGCGGACTAGGTTTCTCACAGATACGCAGTATTTT.

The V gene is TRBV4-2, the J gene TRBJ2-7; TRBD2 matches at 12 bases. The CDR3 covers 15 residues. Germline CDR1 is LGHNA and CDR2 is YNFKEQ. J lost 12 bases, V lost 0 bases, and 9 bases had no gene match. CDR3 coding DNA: TGTGCCAGCAGCCAAGAAACTAGCGGGGGGATGGGGCTGTACTTC. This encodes CASSQETSGGMGLYF.

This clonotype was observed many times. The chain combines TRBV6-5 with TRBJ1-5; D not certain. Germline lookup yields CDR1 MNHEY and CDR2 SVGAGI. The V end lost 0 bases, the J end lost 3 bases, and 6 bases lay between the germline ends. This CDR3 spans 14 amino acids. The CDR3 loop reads CASSYSWTNQPQHF. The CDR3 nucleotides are TGTGCCAGCAGTTACTCCTGGACCAATCAGCCCCAGCATTTT.

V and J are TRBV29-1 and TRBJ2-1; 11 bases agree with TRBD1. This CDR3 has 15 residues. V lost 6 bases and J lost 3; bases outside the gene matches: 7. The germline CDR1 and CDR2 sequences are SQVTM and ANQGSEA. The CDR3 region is CSVRGTGGIYNEQFF. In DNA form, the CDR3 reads TGCAGCGTGAGAGGGACAGGGGGGATCTACAATGAGCAGTTCTTC.

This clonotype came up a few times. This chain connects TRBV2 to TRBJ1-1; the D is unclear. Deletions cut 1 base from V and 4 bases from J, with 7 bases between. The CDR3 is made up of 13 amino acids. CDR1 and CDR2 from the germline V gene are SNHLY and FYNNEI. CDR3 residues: CASSEDRSTEAFF. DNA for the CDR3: TGTGCCAGCAGTGAAGACCGGTCCACTGAAGCTTTCTTT.

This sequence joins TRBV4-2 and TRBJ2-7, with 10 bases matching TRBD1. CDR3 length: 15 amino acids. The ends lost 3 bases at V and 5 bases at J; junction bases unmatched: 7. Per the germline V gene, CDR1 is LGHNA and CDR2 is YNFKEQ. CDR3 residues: CASSHPVTGGHEQYF. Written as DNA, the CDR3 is TGTGCCAGCAGCCACCCCGTGACAGGGGGCCACGAGCAGTACTTC.